One and the same sample provided the 6 T cell receptor beta chains below, sequenced in a study of technical replicates of blood from a handful of donors listed by TCRdb under 2017. The library was made by the immunoSEQ multiplex PCR assay. Held by TCRdb, this immuneACCESS table contains in-frame sequences only and omits some clones. Under half of the omission traces to an unresolved V gene where checked; the cause of the rest is unknown. The sample records some 87,000 clones, around 96% of which are singletons. The ten largest clonotypes hold approximately 0.3% of the sample. Source material: T cells isolated from PBMCs. The receptors stem from a human donor in good health.

The V call is TRBV11-2, the J call TRBJ2-5, with D possibly being TRBD1 (6 bases). Deletions cut 6 bases from V and 4 bases from J, with 12 bases between. The CDR3 is made up of 13 amino acids. The germline V gene has CDR1 SGHAT and CDR2 FQNNGV. The CDR3 here is CASRGAVGETQYF. The CDR3, as DNA: TGTGCCAGCAGGGGGGCAGTAGGAGAGACCCAGTACTTC.

The gene calls are TRBV2 and TRBJ2-1, with 11 bases that match TRBD2. CDR3 length equals 14 residues. CDR1 SNHLY and CDR2 FYNNEI come from the germline V gene. The V and J ends lost 11 bases and 4 bases, in that order; junction bases with no gene match: 7. In DNA, the CDR3 is TGTGCCGGAGCGACTAGCGGGACGTACAATGAGCAGTTCTTC. It encodes CAGATSGTYNEQFF.

The chain couples TRBV4-2 to TRBJ2-7; 12 bases align to TRBD2. J lost 3 bases, V lost 5 bases, and 5 bases had no gene match. The germline CDR1 and CDR2 sequences are LGHNA and YNFKEQ. The CDR3 length is 15 residues. The CDR3 DNA sequence: TGTGCCAGCAGCATCCCGACTAGCGGGAGCTACGAGCAGTACTTC. Protein sequence: CASSIPTSGSYEQYF.

The chain recombines TRBV5-1 with TRBJ2-1, with a weak D call TRBD2 (5 bases). Trimming shortened V by 5 bases and J by 6 bases, and 18 bases separated the two germline ends. CDR1 and CDR2 (germline): SGHRS, YFSETQ. The CDR3 has 15 residues. CDR3 amino acids: CASSFTLSGFNEQFF. The CDR3 nucleotides read TGCGCCAGCAGTTTTACCCTTTCGGGGTTCAATGAGCAGTTCTTC.

The chain links TRBV6-5 to TRBJ2-3; TRBD1 agrees at 10 bases. In germline, CDR1 is MNHEY, CDR2 SVGAGI. The CDR3 loop spans 14 amino acids. The V and J ends lost 6 bases and 5 bases, in that order; junction bases with no gene match: 5. CDR3 sequence reads: CASRRQGARDTQYF. The CDR3 nucleotides are TGTGCCAGCAGAAGACAGGGGGCAAGAGATACGCAGTATTTT.

The chain has TRBV5-6 and TRBJ1-1; D possibly corresponds to TRBD1 (6 bases). CDR3 length: 14 residues. The germline V and J ends were trimmed by 4 bases and 5 bases, with 15 bases remaining between them. CDR1 is SGHDT and CDR2 is YYEEEE in the germline V gene. The CDR3 DNA is TGTGCCAGCAGCCCTTTGACAGGAAAGACTGAAGCTTTCTTT. Its protein product is CASSPLTGKTEAFF.